Given below is one TCR beta chain in context. Its cognate antigen is unknown. Expansion with viral peptide pools was applied to antigen-specific CD4+ T cells by the ViraFEST assay prior to sequencing. Scientists isolated CD4+ T cells after a roughly nine-day culture period ended. People in the vaccine group had not been infected with SARS-CoV-2 before, and their nucleocapsid antibodies were negative. This sample stems from a study of vaccination effects on CD4 cells after COVID-19. Measured with immunoSEQ multiplex PCR; TCRdb has only the in-frame clones, and not every one. The repertoire consists of around 28,000 clones, with about 80% occurring once and the leading ten covering around 30%. CDR3 length: 16 amino acids. From germline, CDR1 is MNHNS and CDR2 SASEGT. V lost 0 bases, J lost 5 bases, and 7 bases stayed unmatched. General observations from the study: Cross-reaction with common cold coronaviruses was seen in only 1 of 255 vaccine-induced clones from healthy vaccinees. Convalescent patients were few in the study, and early post-infection timepoints were absent.

This chain uses TRBV6-1 with TRBJ1-5; 7 nucleotides line up with TRBD1. The receptor's source is a human donor who received a COVID-19 vaccine. The specimen comprised CD4+ T cells from PBMCs cultured with SARS-CoV-2 spike peptides, sampled before COVID-19 vaccination. CDR3 sequence reads: CASSEARGRGHQPQHF. DNA for the CDR3: TGTGCCAGCAGTGAAGCCCGAGGTAGGGGGCATCAGCCCCAGCATTTT.